Presented here are 10 T cell receptor beta chains from one specimen sequenced in a study of CD8 T cells in Susac syndrome. Reverse transcription of roughly 0.45 to 1 ug RNA used random hexamers. In TCRdb, the immunoSEQ multiplex PCR reads were re-called with MiXCR into one record per CDR3 protein. Here the sample spans tens of thousands of distinct CDR3 sequences, 94% being singletons. The sample comprised CD8+ T cells from PBMCs. The receptors derive from a human donor in good health.

The V call is TRBV10-3, the J call TRBJ2-3, with TRBD2 matching 7 bases. The J segment lost 7 bases and the V segment lost 3 bases, leaving 7 bases of the junction unmatched. The CDR3 length is 14 residues. CDR1 and CDR2 from the germline V gene are ENHRY and SYGVKD. CDR3 bases: TGTGCCATCAGTGAAGCGGGGCCGAGGAATACGCAGTATTTT. Encoded protein: CAISEAGPRNTQYF.

The V and J genes are TRBV27 and TRBJ2-3, with 8 bases lining up with TRBD2. Germline trimming cut 5 bases from V and 5 bases from J; bases unmatched to any gene: 9. CDR3 size: 15 residues. The V gene's germline CDR1 is MNHEY and CDR2 SMNVEV (reference sequence). The CDR3 DNA sequence: TGTGCCAGCAGTGACCGGGGACTAGGAGGAGATACGCAGTATTTT. This translates into CASSDRGLGGDTQYF.

The CDR3 reads CASSLAAGSDGYTF. DNA of the CDR3: TGTGCCAGCAGCTTAGCGGCGGGGTCGGACGGCTACACCTTC. The J gene is TRBJ1-2, the V gene TRBV7-9, with no clear D. The CDR3 totals 14 residues. V lost 0 bases, J lost 8 bases, and 13 bases lay in between. Germline loops: CDR1 SEHNR, CDR2 FQNEAQ (reference sequence).

This chain uses TRBV29-1 with TRBJ2-1, with D possibly matching TRBD1 (6 bases). CDR1 is SQVTM and CDR2 is ANQGSEA in the germline V gene. This CDR3 has 14 residues. The V end lost 3 bases, the J end lost 5 bases, and 14 bases lay between the germline ends. CDR3: CSVEGRGRDNEQFF. DNA for the CDR3: TGCAGCGTTGAGGGCAGGGGAAGGGACAATGAGCAGTTCTTC.

This chain joins TRBV14 and TRBJ2-2, with D possibly called TRBD1 or TRBD2 (5 bases each). Trimming took off 2 bases at V and 1 base at J, with 8 bases between the two ends. Germline values: CDR1 SGHDN, CDR2 FVKESK. The CDR3 totals 15 residues. As DNA, the CDR3 is TGTGCCAGCAGCCAACAGGGACGGAACACCGGGGAGCTGTTTTTT. It yields the protein CASSQQGRNTGELFF.

The J gene is TRBJ1-1, the V gene TRBV27; 9 bases line up with TRBD1. Unmatched junction bases numbered 7, after V lost 6 bases and J lost 8 bases. The CDR3 is 13 amino acids. Germline V gene data show CDR1 as MNHEY and CDR2 as SMNVEV (reference sequence). In DNA form, the CDR3 reads TGTGCCAGCAGCCGACCCGGGACAGGGGAAGCTTTCTTT. It is translated as CASSRPGTGEAFF.

V gene TRBV7-9 combines with J gene TRBJ2-3; D could derive from TRBD1 or TRBD2 (5 bases each). This CDR3 is built from 17 residues. Germline V CDR1 and CDR2: SEHNR, FQNEAQ (reference sequence). The V end lost 6 bases, the J end lost 2 bases, and 21 bases lay between the germline ends. The DNA for the CDR3 is TGTGCCAGCAGTCGAGGGACCTCAGAATCCTTCACAGATACGCAGTATTTT. Translating it yields CASSRGTSESFTDTQYF.

This chain uses TRBV4-1 with TRBJ2-7, with TRBD2 matching over 8 bases. Germline V gives CDR1 MGHRA, CDR2 YSYEKL. After removal of 4 bases from V and 2 bases from J, the junction contained 16 bases not matched to a gene. This CDR3 spans 18 amino acids. In DNA, the CDR3 is TGCGCCAGCAGCCCCACCCCCAGCGGGGGCTTCAGAACCTACGAGCAGTACTTC. This sequence encodes CASSPTPSGGFRTYEQYF.

The chain carries TRBV19 and TRBJ2-3, with 9 nucleotides matching TRBD2. The junction had 9 bases not matched to a gene; V was cut back by 5 bases and J by 6 bases. Germline lookup yields CDR1 LNHDA and CDR2 SQIVND (reference sequence). CDR3 length: 15 residues. CDR3 amino acids: CASSPGGGVPDTQYF. The CDR3 nucleotides are TGTGCCAGTAGTCCTGGCGGGGGGGTTCCGGATACGCAGTATTTT. Combining the CDR3 with reference TRBV19 and TRBJ2-3 gives the whole variable domain DGGITQSPKYLFRKEGQNVTLSCEQNLNHDAMYWYRQDPGQGLRLIYYSQIVNDFQKGDIAEGYSVSREKKESFPLTVTSAQKNPTAFYLCASSPGGGVPDTQYFGPGTRLTVL.

This chain uses TRBV29-1 with TRBJ2-2, with D possibly called TRBD1 or TRBD2 (6 bases each). V was cut by 4 bases and J by 5 bases, with 8 bases left in between. Germline lookup yields CDR1 SQVTM and CDR2 ANQGSEA. The CDR3 is made up of 12 amino acids. The CDR3 bases are TGCAGCGTTGTAGGGGGGACCGGGGAGCTGTTTTTT. Translation: CSVVGGTGELFF.